This T cell receptor (beta chain) came from a study of sequential checkpoint blockade in melanoma. Study background: Each arm's sequence ended with maintenance nivolumab.

TCRdb keeps only in-frame clones here, not all; method: immunoSEQ multiplex PCR. This table has tens of thousands of clones, 85% to 90% appearing once. Germline CDR1 and CDR2: GTSNPN and SVGIG (reference sequence). Trimming left V 5 bases short and J 0 bases short, with 19 bases between. The CDR3 is 16 amino acids. Treatment described: randomized to nivolumab then ipilimumab (arm A) or the reverse (arm B). No patient had prior DNA-damaging chemotherapy. PBMC sorting kept live CD3+CD8+ cells without CD19 or CD56. The TCR comes from a human donor with melanoma. Sequencing was performed on CD8+ T cells sorted from blood (inferred from file names), taken from a patient given nivolumab and ipilimumab in sequence. The gene calls are TRBV30 and TRBJ1-2, with a tentative D call TRBD1 (6 bases). The CDR3 region has the DNA TGTGCCTGGGAGGGGAACAGGGATTATTCTAACTATGGCTACACCTTC. This translates into CAWEGNRDYSNYGYTF.